This TCR beta chain was identified during a study of technical replicates of blood from four donors. The assay was immunoSEQ multiplex PCR, and TCRdb's table has in-frame clones only and misses some. The sample lists tens of thousands of clones; around 96% were seen once. The sequenced sample consisted of T cells isolated from PBMCs. This clonotype was obtained from a human donor in good health.

The CDR3 nucleotides are TGTGCCAGCAGCTCAATACAGGGGGGCCACGAGCAGTACTTC. Its protein is CASSSIQGGHEQYF. The chain links TRBV11-3 to TRBJ2-7; TRBD1 aligns across 8 bases. The CDR3 length is 14 residues. The V and J ends lost 4 bases and 5 bases, in that order; junction bases with no gene match: 7. Germline V lookup: CDR1 SGHNT, CDR2 YENEEA.